This paragraph covers one T cell receptor beta chain sequence. This clonotype has ten or more counts. Its antigen specificity is not known. No qualities accompany the bases; no much larger clone lies one base away. The data are from a study of early T cells in non-severe SARS-CoV-2 infection (dated by TCRdb to the early 2020s). Study-level background: TCR sequencing used bulk RNA from unsorted whole blood, so alpha and beta chains could not be paired.

What the authors observed across the whole study: VDJdb matching was skewed toward anti-spike CD8 responses, so virus-specific expansions were likely underestimated and private and CD4 specificities were missed.

This was a case-control study nested in a cohort of healthcare workers in London, UK, who had nasopharyngeal swab PCR tests and blood samples taken every week. Between 23 and 31 March 2020, the week of the UK lockdown, healthcare workers were enrolled and then followed up weekly for as long as 16 weeks. Libraries came from 5' RACE. The instrument was a NextSeq 500. The TCR library protocol attached unique molecular identifiers to individual cDNA molecules to correct for sequencing error and PCR bias. Both TCR alpha and beta chains were sequenced, and tight co-correlation was observed between alpha and beta sequence abundances in each sample. As for the original processing: V gene, J gene and CDR3 annotation of TCR sequences was performed with Decombinator V4. TCRs were defined as expanded if a significant change between any two time points was detected under a Poisson model with p below 0.0001. TCR abundances were normalised to the total number of TCRs sequenced per sample and expressed as counts per million. TRAV1-2 paired with TRAJ12, TRAJ20 or TRAJ33 defined MAIT TCRs, while TRAV10 paired with TRAJ18 defined iNKT TCRs. A search of VDJdb, accessed on 1 November 2021, was run for TCRs annotated to CMV, EBV and SARS-CoV-2, with TCRs annotated for multiple antigens excluded. The raw public reads went through TCRdb reprocessing: fastp at Q25, MiXCR clone calling, in-frame beta chains kept. Identical CDR3 proteins give one entry, which carries the most common genes and DNA. The V and J calls and clone size come from TCRdb's table, not from the authors' own analysis. The sample table holds some 96,000 distinct CDR3 sequences, of which 11% were seen once. The ten largest clonotypes hold 4.7% of the sample.

Via the germline V gene, CDR1 is WSHSY and CDR2 SAAADI. V is reduced by 7 bases and J by 5 bases, leaving a spacing of 14 bases between them. The CDR3 contains 13 residues, cysteine and phenylalanine counted. Only CDR3 DNA remains: 39 bases, in frame from the first base. The sequencing used whole blood, collected at baseline. The TCR sequence derives from an adult who was a healthcare worker with PCR-confirmed SARS-CoV-2 infection or an uninfected control (not recorded which). This sequence uses TRBV10-2 and TRBJ1-1, with TRBD1 as a weak D call on 5 bases. The CDR3 protein sequence reads: CASMKGLGTEAFF. The bases are TGCGCCAGCATGAAGGGGTTGGGTACTGAAGCTTTCTTT.